Listed below are T cell receptor beta chains from one sample, sequenced in a study of memory CD4+ T cells and cytomegalovirus serostatus. Sequenced by immunoSEQ multiplex PCR; TCRdb stores in-frame clones only, minus some. This table holds some 80,000 clones, about 85% found once. Sequenced sample: memory CD4+ T cells from blood. Receptor source: an adult in good health and CMV-seronegative. Each CDR3 is given with its conserved first and last residue. The order of the fields is J gene, D gene, clone size, V gene, CDR3 protein, CDR3 DNA. The D gene is left open where the match is weak. Clone size appears in some rows only: once, few, many, or a class for an expanded clone.

J gene: TRBJ1-6
D gene: TRBD1
clone size: few
V gene: TRBV5-1
CDR3 protein: CASSTTSGTGNSPLHF
CDR3 DNA: TGCGCCAGCAGCACCACTTCCGGGACAGGAAATTCACCCCTCCACTTT

J gene: TRBJ1-3
D gene: TRBD1
clone size: once
V gene: TRBV5-6
CDR3 protein: CASSLALTGVTGNTIYF
CDR3 DNA: TGTGCCAGCAGCTTGGCCCTTACAGGGGTAACTGGAAACACCATATATTTT

J gene: TRBJ2-3
D gene: .
clone size: .
V gene: TRBV28
CDR3 protein: CASSLSLDTQYF
CDR3 DNA: TGTGCCAGCAGTTTATCCCTGGATACGCAGTATTTT

J gene: TRBJ1-5
D gene: TRBD1
clone size: .
V gene: TRBV2
CDR3 protein: CASSDGQVNQPQHF
CDR3 DNA: TGTGCCAGCAGTGACGGACAGGTCAATCAGCCCCAGCATTTT

J gene: TRBJ1-4
D gene: .
clone size: .
V gene: TRBV10-3
CDR3 protein: CAISDSPPGGGNEKLFF
CDR3 DNA: TGTGCCATCAGTGATTCCCCTCCTGGGGGCGGTAATGAAAAACTGTTTTTT

J gene: TRBJ1-5
D gene: .
clone size: .
V gene: TRBV6-1
CDR3 protein: CASSPLLYSNQPQHF
CDR3 DNA: TGTGCCAGCTCACCTCTATTGTATAGCAATCAGCCCCAGCATTTT

J gene: TRBJ2-5
D gene: .
clone size: few
V gene: TRBV7-9
CDR3 protein: CASSFGGGPHNQETQYF
CDR3 DNA: TGTGCCAGCAGCTTCGGAGGGGGCCCCCACAACCAAGAGACCCAGTACTTC

J gene: TRBJ1-1
D gene: .
clone size: .
V gene: TRBV12-5
CDR3 protein: CASGLRGEGAEAFF
CDR3 DNA: TGTGCTAGTGGTTTGCGGGGGGAAGGGGCTGAAGCTTTCTTT

J gene: TRBJ2-7
D gene: .
clone size: .
V gene: TRBV7-9
CDR3 protein: CASSLSAASYEQYF
CDR3 DNA: TGTGCCAGCAGCTTATCGGCGGCCTCCTACGAGCAGTACTTC

J gene: TRBJ1-5
D gene: TRBD1
clone size: .
V gene: TRBV19
CDR3 protein: CASSTPGTGSLRNQPQHF
CDR3 DNA: TGTGCCAGTAGTACTCCCGGGACAGGGTCGCTTCGCAATCAGCCCCAGCATTTT

J gene: TRBJ1-5
D gene: .
clone size: few
V gene: TRBV4-1
CDR3 protein: CASSQDGGLGNQPQHF
CDR3 DNA: TGCGCCAGCAGCCAAGATGGGGGGCTTGGCAATCAGCCCCAGCATTTT

J gene: TRBJ2-7
D gene: .
clone size: once
V gene: TRBV25-1
CDR3 protein: CASSPDTHYEQYF
CDR3 DNA: TGTGCCAGCAGTCCGGACACCCACTACGAGCAGTACTTC

J gene: TRBJ1-5
D gene: .
clone size: .
V gene: TRBV7-2
CDR3 protein: CASSLRGNQPQHF
CDR3 DNA: TGTGCCAGCAGCTTAAGAGGCAATCAGCCCCAGCATTTT

J gene: TRBJ1-1
D gene: .
clone size: .
V gene: TRBV2
CDR3 protein: CASRGHPNTEAFF
CDR3 DNA: TGTGCCAGCAGGGGACATCCGAACACTGAAGCTTTCTTT

J gene: TRBJ1-5
D gene: TRBD1
clone size: .
V gene: TRBV27
CDR3 protein: CASSLIGTGSQPQHF
CDR3 DNA: TGTGCCAGCAGTTTAATTGGGACAGGGAGTCAGCCCCAGCATTTT

J gene: TRBJ2-5
D gene: TRBD2
clone size: .
V gene: TRBV6-6
CDR3 protein: CASMREGFWTQYF
CDR3 DNA: TGTGCCAGCATGCGGGAGGGGTTTTGGACCCAGTACTTC

J gene: TRBJ1-1
D gene: TRBD1
clone size: few
V gene: TRBV27
CDR3 protein: CASRRTGAFMNTEAFF
CDR3 DNA: TGTGCCAGCAGGAGGACAGGGGCCTTCATGAACACTGAAGCTTTCTTT

J gene: TRBJ1-2
D gene: .
clone size: .
V gene: TRBV9
CDR3 protein: CASSVTGNYGYTF
CDR3 DNA: TGTGCCAGCAGCGTAACAGGGAACTATGGCTACACCTTC

J gene: TRBJ2-7
D gene: .
clone size: .
V gene: TRBV18
CDR3 protein: CASSPTDRSSYEQYF
CDR3 DNA: TGTGCCAGCTCACCGACAGATCGGAGCTCCTACGAGCAGTACTTC

J gene: TRBJ1-1
D gene: .
clone size: .
V gene: TRBV7-3
CDR3 protein: CASSLSYGRDAFF
CDR3 DNA: TGTGCCAGCAGCTTAAGCTATGGCAGGGACGCTTTCTTT

J gene: TRBJ2-1
D gene: TRBD1
clone size: .
V gene: TRBV7-3
CDR3 protein: CASSFGQGLFF
CDR3 DNA: TGTGCCAGCAGCTTCGGACAGGGGCTGTTCTTC

J gene: TRBJ1-2
D gene: .
clone size: .
V gene: TRBV6-1
CDR3 protein: CASIETGDYGYTF
CDR3 DNA: TGTGCCAGCATTGAGACAGGAGACTATGGCTACACCTTC

J gene: TRBJ1-2
D gene: .
clone size: few
V gene: TRBV11-1
CDR3 protein: CASSLDRNYGYTF
CDR3 DNA: TGTGCCAGCAGCTTAGACAGAAACTATGGCTACACCTTC

J gene: TRBJ1-3
D gene: .
clone size: .
V gene: TRBV29-1
CDR3 protein: CSGGTSGNTIYF
CDR3 DNA: TGCAGTGGGGGCACGTCTGGAAACACCATATATTTT

J gene: TRBJ1-1
D gene: .
clone size: .
V gene: TRBV9
CDR3 protein: CASSGGFGNTEAFF
CDR3 DNA: TGTGCCAGCAGCGGGGGTTTTGGGAACACTGAAGCTTTCTTT

J gene: TRBJ2-1
D gene: TRBD2
clone size: .
V gene: TRBV10-3
CDR3 protein: CAISGGLAGGTEQFF
CDR3 DNA: TGTGCCATCAGTGGGGGACTAGCGGGGGGAACTGAGCAGTTCTTC

J gene: TRBJ2-3
D gene: TRBD2
clone size: .
V gene: TRBV4-1
CDR3 protein: CASSQEERGGLDTQYF
CDR3 DNA: TGCGCCAGCAGCCAAGAGGAGCGGGGGGGCCTCGATACGCAGTATTTT

J gene: TRBJ1-4
D gene: .
clone size: .
V gene: TRBV10-3
CDR3 protein: CAISATEVGSEKLFF
CDR3 DNA: TGTGCCATCAGTGCCACGGAAGTAGGAAGTGAAAAACTGTTTTTT

J gene: TRBJ2-3
D gene: TRBD1
clone size: .
V gene: TRBV5-6
CDR3 protein: CASSPTGGAGADTQYF
CDR3 DNA: TGTGCCAGCAGCCCCACAGGGGGCGCGGGGGCAGATACGCAGTATTTT

J gene: TRBJ2-3
D gene: .
clone size: .
V gene: TRBV19
CDR3 protein: CASRDYPGPDTQYF
CDR3 DNA: TGTGCCAGTAGAGACTACCCAGGCCCAGATACGCAGTATTTT

J gene: TRBJ2-1
D gene: .
clone size: few
V gene: TRBV5-6
CDR3 protein: CASSFSQLNEQFF
CDR3 DNA: TGTGCCAGCAGCTTTTCCCAGCTCAATGAGCAGTTCTTC

J gene: TRBJ1-2
D gene: .
clone size: .
V gene: TRBV18
CDR3 protein: CASSPIGTVYTF
CDR3 DNA: TGTGCCAGCTCACCTATTGGGACGGTTTACACCTTC

J gene: TRBJ1-4
D gene: .
clone size: .
V gene: TRBV9
CDR3 protein: CASSGGRATNEKLFF
CDR3 DNA: TGTGCCAGCAGCGGCGGACGGGCAACTAATGAAAAACTGTTTTTT

J gene: TRBJ2-3
D gene: TRBD2
clone size: .
V gene: TRBV9
CDR3 protein: CASSVRGDYSTDTQYF
CDR3 DNA: TGTGCCAGCAGCGTACGTGGGGACTACTCTACAGATACGCAGTATTTT

J gene: TRBJ2-5
D gene: .
clone size: .
V gene: TRBV10-3
CDR3 protein: CAISRDRETQYF
CDR3 DNA: TGTGCCATCAGCAGGGATAGGGAGACCCAGTACTTC

J gene: TRBJ2-7
D gene: TRBD1
clone size: .
V gene: TRBV4-3
CDR3 protein: CASSQHPTGQGHYEQYF
CDR3 DNA: TGCGCCAGCAGCCAGCACCCGACTGGACAGGGTCACTACGAGCAGTACTTC

J gene: TRBJ1-3
D gene: .
clone size: .
V gene: TRBV18
CDR3 protein: CASSPRRDSGNTIYF
CDR3 DNA: TGTGCCAGCTCACCACGACGGGACTCTGGAAACACCATATATTTT

J gene: TRBJ2-1
D gene: .
clone size: .
V gene: TRBV9
CDR3 protein: CASSAHLVEREQFF
CDR3 DNA: TGTGCCAGCAGCGCACACCTAGTAGAGCGTGAGCAGTTCTTC

J gene: TRBJ2-7
D gene: .
clone size: .
V gene: TRBV7-6
CDR3 protein: CASSPSSLGYEQYF
CDR3 DNA: TGTGCCAGCAGCCCATCTAGTCTTGGCTACGAGCAGTACTTC

J gene: TRBJ1-4
D gene: .
clone size: once
V gene: TRBV6-1
CDR3 protein: CASSAVSDFEKLFF
CDR3 DNA: TGTGCCAGCAGTGCTGTTAGCGATTTTGAAAAACTGTTTTTT

J gene: TRBJ1-1
D gene: .
clone size: .
V gene: TRBV4-1
CDR3 protein: CASSQDNWSGFAFF
CDR3 DNA: TGCGCCAGCAGCCAAGATAACTGGTCTGGGTTCGCTTTCTTT

J gene: TRBJ1-2
D gene: .
clone size: .
V gene: TRBV9
CDR3 protein: CASSVGHSGLYGYTF
CDR3 DNA: TGTGCCAGCAGCGTCGGGCATTCTGGTCTCTATGGCTACACCTTC

J gene: TRBJ1-2
D gene: .
clone size: few
V gene: TRBV5-4
CDR3 protein: CASSLVGADYGYTF
CDR3 DNA: TGTGCCAGCAGCTTGGTGGGGGCCGACTATGGCTACACCTTC

J gene: TRBJ1-1
D gene: .
clone size: once
V gene: TRBV6-4
CDR3 protein: CASSLNRDRPEAFF
CDR3 DNA: TGTGCCAGCAGTCTAAATAGGGACCGGCCTGAAGCTTTCTTT

J gene: TRBJ2-1
D gene: .
clone size: .
V gene: TRBV27
CDR3 protein: CASSAEGSYNEQFF
CDR3 DNA: TGTGCCAGCAGTGCCGAGGGGTCATACAATGAGCAGTTCTTC

J gene: TRBJ1-5
D gene: TRBD1
clone size: .
V gene: TRBV15
CDR3 protein: CATSRGGTGGNQPQHF
CDR3 DNA: TGTGCCACCAGCAGGGGCGGAACAGGGGGCAATCAGCCCCAGCATTTT

J gene: TRBJ1-2
D gene: .
clone size: .
V gene: TRBV6-5
CDR3 protein: CASSDDRRYGYTF
CDR3 DNA: TGTGCCAGCAGTGATGACAGGAGATATGGCTACACCTTC

J gene: TRBJ1-5
D gene: TRBD1
clone size: few
V gene: TRBV2
CDR3 protein: CASSEATGRGEPQHF
CDR3 DNA: TGTGCCAGCAGTGAAGCGACAGGGAGGGGAGAGCCCCAGCATTTT

J gene: TRBJ1-6
D gene: TRBD1
clone size: .
V gene: TRBV5-8
CDR3 protein: CASTRDRGVSPLHF
CDR3 DNA: TGTGCCAGCACTAGGGACAGGGGTGTATCACCCCTCCACTTT